This T cell receptor beta chain derives from a study of blood T cell repertoires in COVID-19. As for the study in general: T cells, B-cell-depleted T cells, or PBMCs supplied cDNA or gDNA.

This clone showed up just once. The assay was immunoSEQ multiplex PCR, and TCRdb's table has in-frame clones only and misses some. The sample shows roughly 200,000 clones, around 92% of them seen only once. Trimming removed 2 bases from V and 5 bases from J, with 16 bases in between. There are 15 residues in the CDR3. Germline CDR1 and CDR2: SGHRS and YFSETQ. This TCR came from a woman aged 30 to 39 with acute COVID-19. Sequencing input: PBMCs or T cells enriched from blood (not recorded which). The chain combines TRBV5-1 with TRBJ1-1, with D perhaps matching TRBD1 (6 bases). The CDR3 spells CASSLAGAPGTEAFF. The CDR3 DNA follows: TGCGCCAGCAGCTTAGCAGGGGCGCCGGGTACTGAAGCTTTCTTT.